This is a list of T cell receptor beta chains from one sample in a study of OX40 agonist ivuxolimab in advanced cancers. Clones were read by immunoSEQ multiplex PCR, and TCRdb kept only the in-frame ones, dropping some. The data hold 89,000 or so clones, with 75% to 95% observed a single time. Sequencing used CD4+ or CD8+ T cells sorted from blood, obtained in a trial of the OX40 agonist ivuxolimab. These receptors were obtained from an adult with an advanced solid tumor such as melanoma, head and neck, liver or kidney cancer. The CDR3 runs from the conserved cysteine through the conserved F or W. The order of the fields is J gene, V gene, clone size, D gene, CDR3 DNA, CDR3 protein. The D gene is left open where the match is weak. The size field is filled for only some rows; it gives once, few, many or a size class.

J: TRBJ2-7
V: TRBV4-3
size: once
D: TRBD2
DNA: TGCGCCAGCAGCCAAGATTTTGGGAGGGTCTCCTACGAGCAGTACTTC
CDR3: CASSQDFGRVSYEQYF

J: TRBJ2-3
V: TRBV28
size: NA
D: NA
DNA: TGTGCCAGCAGTTTAATGGATACGCAGTATTTT
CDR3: CASSLMDTQYF

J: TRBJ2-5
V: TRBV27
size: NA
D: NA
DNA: TGTGCCAGCAGTCAACCCCCCCAAGAGACCCAGTACTTC
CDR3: CASSQPPQETQYF

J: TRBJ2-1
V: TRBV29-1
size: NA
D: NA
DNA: TGCAGCGCCCTATACAATGAGCAGTTCTTC
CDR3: CSALYNEQFF

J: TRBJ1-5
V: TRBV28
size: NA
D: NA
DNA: TGTGCCAGCAGTTCCCTCGGCACTGAAAATCAGCCCCAGCATTTT
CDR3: CASSSLGTENQPQHF

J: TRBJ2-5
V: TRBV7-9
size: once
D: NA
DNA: TGTGCCAGCAGCTACGGCGGGGAGACCCAGTACTTC
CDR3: CASSYGGETQYF

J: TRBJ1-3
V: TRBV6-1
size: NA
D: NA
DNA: TGTGCCAGCAGAACACACTCTGGAAACACCATATATTTT
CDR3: CASRTHSGNTIYF

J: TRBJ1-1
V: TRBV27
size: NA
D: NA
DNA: TGTGCCAGCAGTTCCCTGGACAGATCGACTGAAGCTTTCTTT
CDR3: CASSSLDRSTEAFF

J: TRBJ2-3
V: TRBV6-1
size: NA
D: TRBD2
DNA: TGTGCCAGCAGTGATTCGCGGGGGGGCACAGATACGCAGTATTTT
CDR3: CASSDSRGGTDTQYF

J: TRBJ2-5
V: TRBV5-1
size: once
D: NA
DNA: TGCGCCAGCAGCCTGACTCCCGCAGAGACCCAGTACTTC
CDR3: CASSLTPAETQYF

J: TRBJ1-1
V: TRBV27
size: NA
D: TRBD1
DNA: TGTGCCAGCAGTTTATCGGGGACAGGGAACACTGAAGCTTTCTTT
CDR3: CASSLSGTGNTEAFF

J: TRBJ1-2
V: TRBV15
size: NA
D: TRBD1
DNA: TGTGCCACCAGCAAAAGGGACAGGGGGCGGGGTAGTGGCTACACCTTC
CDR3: CATSKRDRGRGSGYTF

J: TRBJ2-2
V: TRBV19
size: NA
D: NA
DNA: TGTGCCAGTAGTATAACCACCGGGGAGCTGTTTTTT
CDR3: CASSITTGELFF

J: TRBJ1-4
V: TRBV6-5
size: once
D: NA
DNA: TGTGCCAGCAGTTACTCGAGGGGAGAGTGGAGTGAAAAACTGTTTTTT
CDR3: CASSYSRGEWSEKLFF

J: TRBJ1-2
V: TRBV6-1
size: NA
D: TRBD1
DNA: TGTGCCAGTGGAGACAGGGTGGGGGGCTACACCTTC
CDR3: CASGDRVGGYTF

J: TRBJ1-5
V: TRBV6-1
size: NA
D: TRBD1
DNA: TGTGCCAGCAGTGAATATAGGGGGCTCAATCAGCCCCAGCATTTT
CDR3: CASSEYRGLNQPQHF

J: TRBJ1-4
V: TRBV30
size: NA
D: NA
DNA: TGTGCCTGGAGTGTAAGGCAGGGGAAAAAACTGTTTTTT
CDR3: CAWSVRQGKKLFF

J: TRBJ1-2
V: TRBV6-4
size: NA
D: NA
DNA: TGTGCCAGCAGTGACCCCCGCTACTATGGCTACACCTTC
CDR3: CASSDPRYYGYTF

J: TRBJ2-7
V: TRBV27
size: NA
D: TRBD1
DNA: TGTGCCAGCAGTTTAATGGGGACAGGGTTAAGCGAGCAGTACTTC
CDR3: CASSLMGTGLSEQYF

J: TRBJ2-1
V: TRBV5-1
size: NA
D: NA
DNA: TGCGCCAGCAGCTTGGAAGGTAGGGGCAGGTACAATGAGCAGTTCTTC
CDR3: CASSLEGRGRYNEQFF

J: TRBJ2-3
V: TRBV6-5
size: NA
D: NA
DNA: TGTGCCAGCAGTTACTATTCCACAGATACGCAGTATTTT
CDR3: CASSYYSTDTQYF

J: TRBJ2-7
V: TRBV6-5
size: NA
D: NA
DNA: TGTGCCAGCAGTTACGGCAGGGGTTCCGCCTACGAGCAGTACTTC
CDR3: CASSYGRGSAYEQYF

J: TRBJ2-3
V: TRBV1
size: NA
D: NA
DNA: TGCACCAGCAGCCAAGACACCCGGGACCAGTCCACAGATACGCAGTATTTT
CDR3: CTSSQDTRDQSTDTQYF

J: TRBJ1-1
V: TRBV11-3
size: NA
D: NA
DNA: TGTGCCAGCAGCTCCCTCTTGGGGAGGGCGAACACTGAAGCTTTCTTT
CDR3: CASSSLLGRANTEAFF

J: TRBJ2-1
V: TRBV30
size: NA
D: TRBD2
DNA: TGTGCCTGGACTATAGCGGGAGCGTTGAATGAGCAGTTCTTC
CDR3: CAWTIAGALNEQFF

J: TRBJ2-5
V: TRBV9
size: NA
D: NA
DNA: TGTGCCAGCAGCGTAGGGAACCGCCCAGAGACCCAGTACTTC
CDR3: CASSVGNRPETQYF

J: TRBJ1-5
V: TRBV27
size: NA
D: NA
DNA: TGTGCCAGCAGTACAGAGAGCAATCAGCCCCAGCATTTT
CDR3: CASSTESNQPQHF

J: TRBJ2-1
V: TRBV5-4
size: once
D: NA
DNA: TGTGCCAGCAGCGGGACTTCAGCAGTTCTTCCTCCCAGCAGCTTCTATCAGCAGTTCTTC
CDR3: CASSGTSAVLPPSSFYQQFF

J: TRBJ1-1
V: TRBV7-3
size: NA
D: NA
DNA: TGTGCCAGCAGCCTGGGGAACCTCGCTTTCTTT
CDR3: CASSLGNLAFF

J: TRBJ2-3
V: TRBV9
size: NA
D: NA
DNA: TGTGCCAGCAGCACCTATAGCACAGATACGCAGTATTTT
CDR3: CASSTYSTDTQYF

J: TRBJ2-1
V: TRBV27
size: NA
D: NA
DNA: TGTGCCAGCAGTTTAATGGTAGGAAAAGAGCAGTTCTTC
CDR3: CASSLMVGKEQFF

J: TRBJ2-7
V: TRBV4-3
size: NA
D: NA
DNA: TGCGCCAGCAGCCAAGATGAATTGGGATACGAGCAGTACTTC
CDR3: CASSQDELGYEQYF

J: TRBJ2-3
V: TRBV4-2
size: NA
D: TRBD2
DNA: TGTGCCAGCAGCCAAGTGCTACCCGGACTAGCGGGCACAGATACGCAGTATTTT
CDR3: CASSQVLPGLAGTDTQYF

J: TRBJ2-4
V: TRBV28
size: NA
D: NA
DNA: TGTGCCAGCAGTATCCAAGGGATTCAGTACTTC
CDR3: CASSIQGIQYF

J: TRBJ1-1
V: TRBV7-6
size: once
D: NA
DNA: TGTGCCAGCAGCCAAGGTCCACAGATCGCTTTCTTT
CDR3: CASSQGPQIAFF

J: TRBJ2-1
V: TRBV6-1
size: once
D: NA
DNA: TGTGCCAGCAGTGAAGTAACTGGGTATAATAGGGACAATGAGCAGTTCTTC
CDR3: CASSEVTGYNRDNEQFF

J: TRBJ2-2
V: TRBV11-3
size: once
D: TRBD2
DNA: TGTGCCAGCAGCCCAGACCGGGGGGAGTCGTACACCGGGGAGCTGTTTTTT
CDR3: CASSPDRGESYTGELFF

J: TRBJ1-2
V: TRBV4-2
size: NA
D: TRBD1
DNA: TGTGCCAGCAGCCAAGATGGCAGGGGGCTTGGCTATGGCTACACCTTC
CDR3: CASSQDGRGLGYGYTF

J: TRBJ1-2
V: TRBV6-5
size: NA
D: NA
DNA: TGTGCCAGCAGTACCGTCCGAGATACAGTCTATGGCTACACCTTC
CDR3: CASSTVRDTVYGYTF

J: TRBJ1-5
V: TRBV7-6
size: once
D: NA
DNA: TGTGCCAGCAGCCCTTCTCAACCATCGAGTGGGAATCAGCCCCAGCATTTT
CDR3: CASSPSQPSSGNQPQHF